This T cell receptor beta chain is drawn from a study of blood T cells in healthy people across ages. Study-wide points: The recorded TCR beta diversity per million T cells decreased in a roughly linear manner with age. Naive CD4+ cell counts and diversity both ran higher in long-lived than in aged donors.

Turning to this clonotype: The antigen remains undetermined.

Germline assignment: CDR1 SEHNR and CDR2 FQNEAQ (reference sequence). Unmatched junction bases numbered 3, after V lost 2 bases and J lost 8 bases. This CDR3 comprises 13 residues. Primed by a sample-barcoded 5' primer and a J-beta primer mix, a second PCR proceeded for 7 to 11 cycles. TCRdb used MiXCR to reprocess the 5' RACE reads, holding one entry per CDR3 protein. The table includes over 1,300,000 distinct CDR3 sequences, approximately 60% detected once. This clonotype was sampled from a man in his late teens or twenties in good health. The sequenced sample consisted of blood. The chain links TRBV7-9 to TRBJ1-2, with 9 bases fitting TRBD1. Here the CDR3 DNA reads TGTGCCAGCAGCTTAACGACAGGGGGAGGCTACACCTTC. Protein: CASSLTTGGGYTF.